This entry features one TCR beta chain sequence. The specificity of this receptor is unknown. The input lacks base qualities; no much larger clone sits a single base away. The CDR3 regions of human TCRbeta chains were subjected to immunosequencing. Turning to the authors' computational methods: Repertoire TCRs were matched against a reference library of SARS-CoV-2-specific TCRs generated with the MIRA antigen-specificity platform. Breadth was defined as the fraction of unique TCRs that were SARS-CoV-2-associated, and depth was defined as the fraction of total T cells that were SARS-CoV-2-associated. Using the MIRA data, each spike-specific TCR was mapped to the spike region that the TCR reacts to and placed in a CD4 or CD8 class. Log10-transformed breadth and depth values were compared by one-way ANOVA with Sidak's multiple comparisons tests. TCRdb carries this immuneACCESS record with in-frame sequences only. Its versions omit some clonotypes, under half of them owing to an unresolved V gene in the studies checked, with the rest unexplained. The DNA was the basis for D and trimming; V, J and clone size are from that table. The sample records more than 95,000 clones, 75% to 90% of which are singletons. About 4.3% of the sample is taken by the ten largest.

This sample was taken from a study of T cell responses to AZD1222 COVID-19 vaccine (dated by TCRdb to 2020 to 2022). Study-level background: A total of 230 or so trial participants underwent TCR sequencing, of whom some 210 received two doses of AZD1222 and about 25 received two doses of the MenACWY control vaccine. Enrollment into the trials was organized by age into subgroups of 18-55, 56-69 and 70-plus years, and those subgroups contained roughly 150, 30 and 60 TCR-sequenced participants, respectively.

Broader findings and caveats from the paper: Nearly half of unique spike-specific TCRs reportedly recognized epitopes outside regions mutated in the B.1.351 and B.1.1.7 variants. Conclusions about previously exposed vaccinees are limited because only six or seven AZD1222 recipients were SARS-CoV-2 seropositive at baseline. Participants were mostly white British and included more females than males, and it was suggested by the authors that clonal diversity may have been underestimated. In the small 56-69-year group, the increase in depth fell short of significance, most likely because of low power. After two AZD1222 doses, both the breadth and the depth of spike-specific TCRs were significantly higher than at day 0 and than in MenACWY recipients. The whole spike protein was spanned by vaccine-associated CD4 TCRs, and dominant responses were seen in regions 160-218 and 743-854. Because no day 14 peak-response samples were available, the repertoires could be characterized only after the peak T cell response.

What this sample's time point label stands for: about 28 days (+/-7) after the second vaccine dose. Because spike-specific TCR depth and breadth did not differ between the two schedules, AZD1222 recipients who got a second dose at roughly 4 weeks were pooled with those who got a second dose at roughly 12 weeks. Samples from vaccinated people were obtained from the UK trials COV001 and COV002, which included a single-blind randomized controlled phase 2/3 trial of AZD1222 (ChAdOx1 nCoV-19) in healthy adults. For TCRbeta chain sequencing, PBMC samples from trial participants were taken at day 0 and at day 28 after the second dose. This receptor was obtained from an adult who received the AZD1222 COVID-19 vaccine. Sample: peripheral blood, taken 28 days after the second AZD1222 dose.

The DNA is as follows: TGTGCCAGCAGCTTAGAGGGGGGGACAGGGAGGCAGCCCCAGCATTTT. It translates to CASSLEGGTGRQPQHF. This sequence uses TRBV7-9 and TRBJ1-5; TRBD1 fits 9 bases in the junction. V and J are trimmed by 1 base and 7 bases, and the gene matches miss 8 bases of the junction. In the germline V gene (reference sequence), CDR1 corresponds to SEHNR and CDR2 to FQNEAQ. From the cysteine up to the phenylalanine, the CDR3 has a length of 16 residues. The CDR3 DNA has 48 bases and is translated from base 1.